This entry lists 13 T cell receptor beta chains sequenced from one sample in a study of blood T cell repertoires in COVID-19. Using immunoSEQ multiplex PCR, the repertoire was profiled, and TCRdb retains in-frame clones only, with some absent. The table lists about 150,000 clones, roughly 79% of them singletons. The sample comprised peripheral blood. The receptors were sampled from a human donor with acute or convalescent COVID-19. The donor label of this sample is uncertain.

This clone was detected only once. CDR3 sequence: CSAFQGGEQYV. As DNA, the CDR3 is TGCAGTGCTTTTCAGGGTGGCGAGCAGTACGTC. The chain is built from TRBV20-1 and TRBJ2-7, with D possibly TRBD1 on 5 matching bases. CDR1 and CDR2 (germline): DFQATT, SNEGSKA (reference sequence). V lost 5 bases to trimming and J lost 6 bases, with 11 bases between them. The CDR3 spans 11 residues.

This chain connects TRBV9 to TRBJ2-1; TRBD2 might be the D (6 bases). The germline V gene has CDR1 SGDLS and CDR2 YYNGEE. The CDR3 covers 13 residues. V was pared by 6 bases and J by 5 bases, with 12 bases between. CDR3 DNA sequence: TGTGCCAGCACGGAGGGCGGAGACAATGAGCAGTTCTTC. It translates to CASTEGGDNEQFF.

J is TRBJ1-1 and V is TRBV9, with a tentative D call TRBD1 (5 bases). This CDR3 is built from 14 residues. Trimming cost V 5 bases and J 4 bases, with 15 bases left between them. The germline gives CDR1 SGDLS, CDR2 YYNGEE. The CDR3 is CASSSTGGSTEAFF. The CDR3, as DNA: TGTGCCAGCAGTTCAACCGGGGGGAGCACTGAAGCTTTCTTT. The entire variable domain, with the rest obtained from reference TRBV9 and TRBJ1-1, is as follows: DSGVTQTPKHLITATGQRVTLRCSPRSGDLSVYWYQQSLDQGLQFLIQYYNGEERAKGNILERFSAQQFPDLHSELNLSSLELGDSALYFCASSSTGGSTEAFFGQGTRLTVV.

The chain combines TRBV2 with TRBJ2-7, with 9 bases fitting TRBD1. This CDR3 has 16 residues. V was clipped by 9 bases and J by 1 base; unmatched bases: 13. CDR1 is SNHLY, CDR2 FYNNEI, per germline. CDR3 sequence reads: CASGGPGTGQSYEQYF. CDR3 DNA: TGTGCCAGTGGGGGACCCGGGACAGGGCAGTCCTACGAGCAGTACTTC.

The V and J genes are TRBV6-6 and TRBJ1-5; 7 positions match TRBD1. Germline V gene data show CDR1 as MNHNY and CDR2 as SVGAGI (reference sequence). The CDR3 covers 14 residues. With 6 bases clipped from V and 6 bases from J, the junction kept 8 bases outside the gene matches. The CDR3 DNA follows: TGTGCCAGCAGGGAAACAGGGGAGAGTCAGCCCCAGCATTTT. Its protein is CASRETGESQPQHF.

This clone has only one observation. V gene TRBV3-1 (or the pseudogene TRBV3-2) combines with J gene TRBJ1-2, with D perhaps matching TRBD1 (5 bases). The CDR3 covers 12 residues. The V gene lost 4 bases and the J gene lost 8 bases, with 11 bases spanning the gap. Germline-derived CDR1 and CDR2 are LGHDT and YNNKEL (reference sequence). DNA for the CDR3: TGTGCCAGCAGCCCAGGGTTCCTAGGCTACACCTTC. This translates into CASSPGFLGYTF.

This sequence joins TRBV29-1 and TRBJ2-7; D perhaps matches TRBD1 (5 bases). V dropped 8 bases and J dropped 3 bases, with 17 bases sitting between them. CDR3 length equals 13 residues. Germline V gene data show CDR1 as SQVTM and CDR2 as ANQGSEA. CDR3 protein: CSTRDSYSYEQYF. CDR3 nucleotides: TGCAGCACTCGCGACAGTTATAGCTACGAGCAGTACTTC.

The V call is TRBV18, the J call TRBJ2-3; 7 bases match TRBD2. The CDR3 loop spans 15 amino acids. Germline V lookup: CDR1 KGHSH, CDR2 LQKENI. V shed 3 bases, J shed 3 bases, and the junction held 6 bases outside the gene matches. The CDR3 sequence is CASSPWSGETDTQYF. CDR3 coding DNA: TGTGCCAGCTCACCCTGGAGCGGGGAAACAGATACGCAGTATTTT.

In this sample, this clone turned up once. This sequence joins TRBV10-3 and TRBJ1-1; 7 positions agree with TRBD1. V shed 3 bases, J shed 4 bases, and the junction held 14 bases outside the gene matches. CDR3 length: 17 amino acids. Germline values: CDR1 ENHRY, CDR2 SYGVKD. As DNA, the CDR3 is TGTGCCATCAGTGATATTACAGGGGCCGCGGGTGGCACTGAAGCTTTCTTT. Protein sequence: CAISDITGAAGGTEAFF.

This clone was seen just once. The genes are TRBV19 and TRBJ2-5, with a possible D match to TRBD1 (5 bases). The V gene lost 5 bases and the J gene lost 1 base, with 11 bases spanning the gap. This CDR3 spans 14 amino acids. CDR1 and CDR2 (germline): LNHDA, SQIVND (reference sequence). This CDR3 is CASSLSRAQETQYF. The DNA for the CDR3 is TGTGCCAGTAGTCTATCCAGGGCCCAAGAGACCCAGTACTTC.

Only one count was recorded for this clone. The chain is built from TRBV6-5 and TRBJ1-2; 10 bases align to TRBD1. From germline, CDR1 is MNHEY and CDR2 SVGAGI. J gave up 8 bases and V 6 bases, and 6 bases lay outside the gene matches. The CDR3 runs 13 residues. CDR3 coding DNA: TGTGCCAGCAGGCACGGGACAGGGGACGGCTACACCTTC. This translates into CASRHGTGDGYTF.

The chain combines TRBV5-1 with TRBJ1-2; 8 positions agree with TRBD1. The CDR3 extends over 14 amino acids. Germline lookup yields CDR1 SGHRS and CDR2 YFSETQ. The V segment lost 2 bases and the J segment 5 bases; nucleotides outside the gene matches: 5. CDR3 nucleotide sequence: TGCGCCAGCAGCTTAAACAGGGGGGAATATGGCTACACCTTC. This gives the protein CASSLNRGEYGYTF.

The chain employs TRBV7-2 and TRBJ1-1; 9 bases agree with TRBD1. Unmatched junction bases numbered 5, after V lost 5 bases and J lost 7 bases. Germline V gene data show CDR1 as SGHTA and CDR2 as FQGNSA. There are 13 residues in the CDR3. This CDR3 reads CASSATGGGEAFF. The DNA of the CDR3 is TGTGCCAGCAGCGCGACAGGGGGGGGTGAAGCTTTCTTT.